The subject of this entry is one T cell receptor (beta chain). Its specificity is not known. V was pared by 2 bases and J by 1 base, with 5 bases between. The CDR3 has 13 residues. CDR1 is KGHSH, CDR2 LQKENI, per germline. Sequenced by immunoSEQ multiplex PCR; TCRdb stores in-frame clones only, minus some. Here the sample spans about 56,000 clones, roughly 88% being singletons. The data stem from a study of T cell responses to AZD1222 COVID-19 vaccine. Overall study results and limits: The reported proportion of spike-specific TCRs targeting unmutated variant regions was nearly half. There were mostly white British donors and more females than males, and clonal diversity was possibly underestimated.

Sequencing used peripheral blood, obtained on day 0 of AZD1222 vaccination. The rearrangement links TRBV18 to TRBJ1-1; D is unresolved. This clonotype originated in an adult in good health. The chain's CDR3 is CASSPYRNTEAFF. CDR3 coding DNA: TGTGCCAGCTCACCATACAGGAACACTGAAGCTTTCTTT. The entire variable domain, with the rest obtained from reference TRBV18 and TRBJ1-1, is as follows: NAGVMQNPRHLVRRRGQEARLRCSPMKGHSHVYWYRQLPEEGLKFMVYLQKENIIDESGMPKERFSAEFPKEGPSILRIQQVVRGDSAAYFCASSPYRNTEAFFGQGTRLTVV.